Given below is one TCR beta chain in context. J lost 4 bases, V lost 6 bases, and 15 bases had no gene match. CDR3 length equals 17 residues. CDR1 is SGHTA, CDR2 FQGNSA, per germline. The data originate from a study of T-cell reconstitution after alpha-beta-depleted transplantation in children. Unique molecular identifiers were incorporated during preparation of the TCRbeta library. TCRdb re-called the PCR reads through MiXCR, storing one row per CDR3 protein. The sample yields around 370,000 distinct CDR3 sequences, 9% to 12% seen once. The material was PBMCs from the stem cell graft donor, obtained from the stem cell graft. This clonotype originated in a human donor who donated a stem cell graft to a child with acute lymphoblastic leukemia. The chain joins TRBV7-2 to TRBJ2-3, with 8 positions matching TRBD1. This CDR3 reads CASRDRGWTGNADTQYF. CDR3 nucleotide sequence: TGTGCCAGCAGGGATCGAGGATGGACAGGGAACGCAGATACGCAGTATTTT.